This TCR beta chain was observed in a study of response to subunit inactivated influenza vaccine. Study-wide results and caveats: With each seasonal influenza vaccination, the authors suggested, few new T cells are recruited.

The length of the CDR3 is 15 residues. CDR1 DFQATT and CDR2 SNEGSKA come from the germline V gene (reference sequence). The V and J ends lost 0 bases and 5 bases, in that order; junction bases with no gene match: 4. Using its own MiXCR run on the RT-PCR reads, TCRdb lists one record per CDR3 protein. The data contain about 650,000 distinct CDR3 sequences, less than 20% of them seen just once; the ten biggest clones take up under 14%. About this clonotype: Antigen: not known.

V gene TRBV20-1 combines with J gene TRBJ2-1; 10 bases fit TRBD2. The sequence was obtained from a man aged 45-65 years who received an inactivated influenza vaccine. Specimen: PBMCs from blood, collected about 12 days after vaccination. The CDR3 nucleotides read TGCAGTGCTAGAGAAGCGGGGGGGAAACACAATGAGCAGTTCTTC. It specifies CSAREAGGKHNEQFF.